These 9 T cell receptor beta chains came from one sample sequenced in a study of early stage breast cancer tumors. TCRdb's table, derived via immunoSEQ multiplex PCR, lists solely in-frame clones and lacks some. The sample lists under 75,000 clones; 70% to 80% were seen once. The sequenced material came from blood. Receptor source: a person in their thirties with breast cancer.

The chain is built from TRBV29-1 and TRBJ2-1, with D perhaps TRBD1 (5 bases). The CDR3 is 14 amino acids. V was pared by 4 bases and J by 7 bases, with 17 bases between. Germline V gives CDR1 SQVTM, CDR2 ANQGSEA. CDR3 amino acids: CSVVSSGQQNEQFF. The CDR3 nucleotides read TGCAGCGTTGTGTCGTCAGGACAACAAAATGAGCAGTTCTTC.

The chain carries TRBV5-1 and TRBJ2-1, with TRBD2 identical over 11 bases. V lost 3 bases, J lost 8 bases, and 7 bases stayed unmatched. CDR3 size: 15 residues. Germline values: CDR1 SGHRS, CDR2 YFSETQ. CDR3 sequence: CASSSGTSGGDEQFF. The CDR3 DNA follows: TGCGCCAGCAGCTCCGGGACTAGCGGAGGGGATGAGCAGTTCTTC.

The V gene is TRBV6-5, the J gene TRBJ2-5, with D perhaps matching TRBD1 (5 bases). The CDR3 covers 16 residues. V lost 4 bases to trimming and J lost 0 bases, with 15 bases between them. The germline V gene has CDR1 MNHEY and CDR2 SVGAGI. This CDR3 is CASSSPSGRYQETQYF. The CDR3 nucleotides read TGTGCCAGCAGTTCCCCCTCAGGGCGGTACCAAGAGACCCAGTACTTC.

The chain recombines TRBV30 with TRBJ1-6; 8 bases are shared with TRBD1. The germline CDR1 and CDR2 sequences are GTSNPN and SVGIG (reference sequence). CDR3 length: 14 residues. V dropped 0 bases and J dropped 9; count of bases not matched to a gene: 4. The chain's CDR3 is CAWSVQGESSPLHF. The CDR3 DNA reads as TGTGCCTGGAGTGTACAGGGGGAGAGTTCACCCCTCCACTTT.

This clone was picked up a small number of times. The chain joins TRBV2 to TRBJ2-1; perhaps TRBD1 as D (6 bases). Trimming shortened V by 6 bases and J by 6 bases, and 15 bases separated the two germline ends. The length of the CDR3 is 14 residues. Germline CDR1 SNHLY, CDR2 FYNNEI. CDR3 amino acids: CASRNRASINEQFF. Here the CDR3 DNA reads TGTGCCAGCAGGAACAGGGCCTCAATCAATGAGCAGTTCTTC.

This clone turned up a few times. Its ends do not fully match the called genes, so a read error is possible. The chain links TRBV19 to TRBJ1-1, with D tentatively TRBD1 (6 bases). The CDR3 length is 9 residues. CDR1 and CDR2 from the germline V gene are LNHDA and SQIVND (reference sequence). DNA of the CDR3: TGTGCCAGTATCCTGGGACACCAATTT. It yields the protein CASILGHQF.

The V and J genes are TRBV5-5 and TRBJ2-5; 11 bases align to TRBD2. The CDR3 loop spans 13 amino acids. Germline V gene lookup returns CDR1 SGHKS and CDR2 YYEKEE (reference sequence). Trimming at V came to 4 bases and at J to 9 bases, leaving 5 bases not matched to a gene. The CDR3 coding sequence is TGTGCCAGCAGCCCGACTAGCGGGGTTCCCCAGTACTTC. Protein sequence: CASSPTSGVPQYF. The full variable domain, with the rest looked up from reference TRBV5-5 and TRBJ2-5, is DAGVTQSPTHLIKTRGQQVTLRCSPISGHKSVSWYQQVLGQGPQFIFQYYEKEERGRGNFPDRFSARQFPNYSSELNVNALLLGDSALYLCASSPTSGVPQYFGPGTRLLVL.

This clone was counted a single time. The chain couples TRBV5-6 to TRBJ2-1; maybe TRBD2 (5 bases). Trimming shortened V by 5 bases and J by 7 bases, and 10 bases separated the two germline ends. Germline CDR1 SGHDT, CDR2 YYEEEE. The CDR3 spans 12 residues. CDR3 residues: CASSRDRNEQFF. The CDR3 DNA sequence: TGTGCCAGCAGTCGGGATAGGAATGAGCAGTTCTTC.

This clone has a single count. The V gene is TRBV6-4, the J gene TRBJ2-7; D is undetermined. The germline CDR1 and CDR2 sequences are MRHNA and SNTAGT. Trimming pared 6 bases from V and 7 bases from J, leaving 19 bases between. The CDR3 is 14 residues long. CDR3 in amino acids: CASRPLGVLGEQYF. CDR3 DNA sequence: TGTGCCAGCAGGCCGCTTGGGGTCTTGGGGGAGCAGTACTTC.